These 16 T cell receptor beta chains were sequenced from one sample in a study of T-cell memory formation after mild COVID-19. One entry per CDR3 protein, called by TCRdb with MiXCR from the 5' RACE reads. This sample has 340,000 or so distinct CDR3 sequences, with approximately 13% found just once. The sequenced sample consisted of PBMCs or a T cell subset sorted from them (not recorded which). The receptors here all came from a man younger than 35 who had mild COVID-19 (a few samples of this study predate the infection). Cell type and time point are not known.

This clonotype has a handful of counts. This chain uses TRBV7-9 with TRBJ1-2; TRBD1 agrees at 8 bases. The junction had 9 bases not matched to a gene; V was cut back by 5 bases and J by 7 bases. Germline V lookup: CDR1 SEHNR, CDR2 FQNEAQ (reference sequence). The CDR3 is 14 amino acids. CDR3 residues: CASSRSGTGAGYTF. Here the CDR3 DNA reads TGTGCCAGCAGCCGTTCCGGGACAGGCGCTGGCTACACCTTC.

A few counts support this clonotype. The chain has TRBV7-9 and TRBJ2-2; tentative D call: TRBD1 (6 bases). CDR3 length: 16 amino acids. Trimming removed 4 bases at V and 4 bases at J, with 16 bases between. Germline values: CDR1 SEHNR, CDR2 FQNEAQ (reference sequence). The CDR3 sequence is CASSSWDTMFTGELFF. In DNA, the CDR3 is TGTGCCAGCAGCTCATGGGACACGATGTTCACCGGGGAGCTGTTTTTT. Full variable domain (rest looked up from reference TRBV7-9 and TRBJ2-2): DTGVSQNPRHKITKRGQNVTFRCDPISEHNRLYWYRQTLGQGPEFLTYFQNEAQLEKSRLLSDRFSAERPKGSFSTLEIQRTEQGDSAMYLCASSSWDTMFTGELFFGEGSRLTVL.

The rearrangement joins TRBV6-1 to TRBJ1-5, with unresolved D. CDR1 and CDR2 from the germline V gene are MNHNS and SASEGT. The length of the CDR3 is 15 residues. V dropped 5 bases and J dropped 0 bases, with 11 bases sitting between them. The CDR3 loop is CASSKVAYSNQPQHF. The CDR3 bases are TGTGCCAGCAGTAAAGTGGCGTATAGCAATCAGCCCCAGCATTTT.

This clonotype was recorded many times. This chain links TRBV7-2 with TRBJ2-3, with TRBD1 as a possible D gene (6 bases). Per germline, CDR1 SGHTA and CDR2 FQGNSA. The CDR3 has 18 amino acids. Trimming stripped 7 bases from V and 0 bases from J, with 23 bases between. DNA for the CDR3: TGTGCCAGCACCCTCACAGGGTTGCGGTCCCTTAGCACAGATACGCAGTATTTT. This translates into CASTLTGLRSLSTDTQYF.

This clonotype was detected only a few times. The chain carries TRBV4-1 and TRBJ1-1; D is unresolved. Trimming removed 6 bases from V and 5 bases from J, with 16 bases in between. The CDR3 has 14 amino acids. Germline-derived CDR1 and CDR2 are MGHRA and YSYEKL. CDR3 sequence reads: CASRGPLRGTEAFF. CDR3 nucleotide sequence: TGCGCCAGCAGAGGGCCCCTCCGTGGAACTGAAGCTTTCTTT.

This chain uses TRBV20-1 with TRBJ2-7, with 9 bases aligning to TRBD1. CDR3 length: 13 residues. V shed 3 bases, J shed 7 bases, and the junction held 7 bases outside the gene matches. Per germline, CDR1 DFQATT and CDR2 SNEGSKA (reference sequence). The CDR3 bases are TGCAGTGCTAGCCCCGGGACAGGGCGTGAGCAGTACGTC. It encodes CSASPGTGREQYV.

This clonotype was seen a handful of times. CDR3 protein: CASSPGNRDTGELFF. The CDR3 DNA reads as TGCGCCAGCAGCCCGGGGAACAGGGACACCGGGGAGCTGTTTTTT. The gene calls are TRBV5-1 and TRBJ2-2, with a tentative D call TRBD1 (6 bases). Germline CDR1 and CDR2: SGHRS and YFSETQ. V lost 4 bases, J lost 3 bases, and 13 bases lay in between. CDR3 length: 15 residues.

This clonotype was seen at least ten times. The rearrangement links TRBV19 to TRBJ1-6; 8 positions agree with TRBD1. Germline V lookup: CDR1 LNHDA, CDR2 SQIVND (reference sequence). The V and J ends lost 5 bases and 7 bases, in that order; junction bases with no gene match: 7. The CDR3 is 15 amino acids. The CDR3 spells CASSGTGGLNSPLHF. Written as DNA, the CDR3 is TGTGCCAGTAGTGGAACAGGGGGTCTGAATTCACCCCTCCACTTT. The full variable domain, completed using reference TRBV19 and TRBJ1-6, is DGGITQSPKYLFRKEGQNVTLSCEQNLNHDAMYWYRQDPGQGLRLIYYSQIVNDFQKGDIAEGYSVSREKKESFPLTVTSAQKNPTAFYLCASSGTGGLNSPLHFGNGTRLTVT.

This clonotype was counted a few times. V gene TRBV6-5 combines with J gene TRBJ2-3; D is unresolved. The V gene's germline CDR1 is MNHEY and CDR2 SVGAGI. The CDR3 totals 15 residues. V lost 0 bases and J 5 bases, leaving 12 bases between the germline ends. The CDR3 DNA is TGTGCCAGCAGTTACTCGGGCGGTCCCGGAGATACGCAGTATTTT. Protein: CASSYSGGPGDTQYF.

This clonotype was detected a few times. This rearrangement joins TRBV29-1 to TRBJ2-7; tentatively, D is TRBD1 (9 bases). V was clipped by 6 bases and J by 4 bases, with 19 bases between them. Germline loops: CDR1 SQVTM, CDR2 ANQGSEA. The CDR3 has 14 residues. This CDR3 reads CSVLGGDRVYEQYF. The CDR3 nucleotides read TGCAGCGTCCTCGGGGGGGACAGGGTGTACGAGCAGTACTTC.

This clonotype was counted only a few times. This chain uses TRBV12-3 or TRBV12-4 with TRBJ2-7; D not resolved. The CDR3 runs to 15 residues. The V end lost 6 bases, the J end lost 3 bases, and 18 bases lay between the germline ends. The CDR3 coding sequence is TGTGCCAGCAGCCCTCTGGAAGAGGCAAACTACGAGCAGTACTTC. Protein product: CASSPLEEANYEQYF.

This clonotype was observed a handful of times. This sequence joins TRBV29-1 and TRBJ1-1, with TRBD1 as a possible D gene (5 bases). The CDR3 is 13 amino acids. In germline, CDR1 is SQVTM, CDR2 ANQGSEA. With 3 bases removed from V and 1 base from J, the gap between germline ends came to 9 bases. The CDR3 is CSVDRAKNTEAFF. The CDR3 nucleotides are TGCAGCGTTGACAGGGCCAAGAACACTGAAGCTTTCTTT.

V usage is TRBV7-2 and J usage is TRBJ2-5, with 10 bases lining up with TRBD2. The germline gives CDR1 SGHTA, CDR2 FQGNSA. The CDR3 contains 15 residues. The J segment lost 5 bases and the V segment lost 5 bases, leaving 8 bases of the junction unmatched. The CDR3 loop is CASSASGRGRETQYF. The CDR3 DNA sequence: TGTGCCAGCAGCGCAAGCGGGAGGGGGCGCGAGACCCAGTACTTC. Using reference TRBV7-2 and TRBJ2-5 for the parts outside the CDR3, the full variable domain is GAGVSQSPSNKVTEKGKDVELRCDPISGHTALYWYRQSLGQGLEFLIYFQGNSAPDKSGLPSDRFSAERTGGSVSTLTIQRTQQEDSAVYLCASSASGRGRETQYFGPGTRLLVL.

CDR3 protein: CASSLHRVDSYEQYF. DNA of the CDR3: TGTGCCAGCAGCTTGCACAGGGTGGACTCCTACGAGCAGTACTTC. The chain links TRBV5-6 to TRBJ2-7; a weak D match, TRBD1 (6 bases). V was cut by 1 base and J by 0 bases, with 11 bases left in between. This CDR3 comprises 15 residues. Germline V gene data show CDR1 as SGHDT and CDR2 as YYEEEE.

This clonotype was recorded many times. The chain couples TRBV7-2 to TRBJ2-1; D is perhaps TRBD1 (5 bases). The CDR3 contains 15 residues. Trimming shortened V by 3 bases and J by 9 bases, and 18 bases separated the two germline ends. CDR1 is SGHTA and CDR2 is FQGNSA in the germline V gene. CDR3 loop: CASSFQPDIYSEQFF. CDR3 coding DNA: TGTGCCAGCAGCTTTCAACCGGACATCTATAGTGAGCAGTTCTTC.

This clonotype was observed a few times. This rearrangement joins TRBV9 to TRBJ2-2; 9 nucleotides align to TRBD2. The CDR3 extends over 14 amino acids. Germline CDR1 and CDR2: SGDLS and YYNGEE. Trimming at V came to 6 bases and at J to 4 bases, leaving 4 bases not matched to a gene. The CDR3 nucleotides are TGTGCCAGCACCAATAGCGGGGGCACCGGGGAGCTGTTTTTT. It translates to CASTNSGGTGELFF.